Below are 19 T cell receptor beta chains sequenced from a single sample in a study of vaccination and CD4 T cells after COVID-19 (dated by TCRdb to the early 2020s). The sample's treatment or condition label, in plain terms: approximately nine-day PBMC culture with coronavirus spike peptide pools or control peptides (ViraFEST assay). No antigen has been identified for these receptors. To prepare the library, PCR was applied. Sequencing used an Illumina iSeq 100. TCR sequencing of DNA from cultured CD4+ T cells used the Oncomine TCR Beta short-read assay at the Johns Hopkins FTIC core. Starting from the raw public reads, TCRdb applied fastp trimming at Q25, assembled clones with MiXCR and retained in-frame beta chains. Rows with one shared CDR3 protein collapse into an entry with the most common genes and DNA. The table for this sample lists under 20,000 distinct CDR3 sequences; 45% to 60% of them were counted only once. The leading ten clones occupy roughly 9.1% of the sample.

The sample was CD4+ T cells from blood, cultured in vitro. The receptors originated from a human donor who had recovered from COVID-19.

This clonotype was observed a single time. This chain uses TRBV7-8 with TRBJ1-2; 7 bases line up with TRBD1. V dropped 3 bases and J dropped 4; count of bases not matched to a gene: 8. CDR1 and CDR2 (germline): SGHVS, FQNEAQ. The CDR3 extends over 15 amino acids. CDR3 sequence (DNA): TGTGCCAGCAGCTTCGTCAAGACAGGGCTCTATGGCTACACCTTC. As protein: CASSFVKTGLYGYTF. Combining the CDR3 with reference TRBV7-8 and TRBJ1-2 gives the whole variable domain GAGVSQSPRYKVAKRGQDVALRCDPISGHVSLFWYQQALGQGPEFLTYFQNEAQLDKSGLPSDRFFAERPEGSVSTLKIQRTQQEDSAVYLCASSFVKTGLYGYTFGSGTRLTVV.

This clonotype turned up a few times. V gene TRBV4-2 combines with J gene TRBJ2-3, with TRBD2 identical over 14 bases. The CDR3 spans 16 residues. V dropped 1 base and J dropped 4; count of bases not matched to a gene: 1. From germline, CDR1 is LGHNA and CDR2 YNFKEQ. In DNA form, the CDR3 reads TGTGCCAGCAGCCAAGGGGGACTAGCGGGAGCAGATACGCAGTATTTT. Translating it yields CASSQGGLAGADTQYF.

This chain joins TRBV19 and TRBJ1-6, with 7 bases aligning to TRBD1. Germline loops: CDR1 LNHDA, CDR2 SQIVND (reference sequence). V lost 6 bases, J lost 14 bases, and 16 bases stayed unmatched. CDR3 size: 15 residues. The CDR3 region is CASRSIDRVESSLHF. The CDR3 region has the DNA TGTGCCAGTAGGTCGATCGACAGGGTGGAATCGTCCCTCCACTTT. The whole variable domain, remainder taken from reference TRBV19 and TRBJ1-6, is DGGITQSPKYLFRKEGQNVTLSCEQNLNHDAMYWYRQDPGQGLRLIYYSQIVNDFQKGDIAEGYSVSREKKESFPLTVTSAQKNPTAFYLCASRSIDRVESSLHFGNGTRLTVT.

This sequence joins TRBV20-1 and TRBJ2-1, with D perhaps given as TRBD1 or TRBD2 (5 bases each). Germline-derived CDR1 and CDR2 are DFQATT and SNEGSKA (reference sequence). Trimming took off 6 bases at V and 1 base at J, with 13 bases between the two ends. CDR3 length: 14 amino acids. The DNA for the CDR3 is TGCAGTGCCCTCCGGGGACCATCCTACAATGAGCAGTTCTTC. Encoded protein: CSALRGPSYNEQFF.

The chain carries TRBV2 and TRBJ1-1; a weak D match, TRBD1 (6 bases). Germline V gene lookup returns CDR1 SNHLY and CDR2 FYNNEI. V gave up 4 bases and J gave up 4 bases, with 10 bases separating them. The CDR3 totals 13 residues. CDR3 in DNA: TGTGCCAGCAGTGTAACAGGGAGCACTGAAGCTTTCTTT. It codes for CASSVTGSTEAFF.

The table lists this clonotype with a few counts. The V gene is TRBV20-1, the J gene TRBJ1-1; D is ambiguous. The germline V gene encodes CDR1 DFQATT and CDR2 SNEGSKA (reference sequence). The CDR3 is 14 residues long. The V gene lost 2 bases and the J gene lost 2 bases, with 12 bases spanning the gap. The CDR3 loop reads CSARLYSTNTEAFF. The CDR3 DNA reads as TGCAGTGCTAGACTCTACAGTACTAACACTGAAGCTTTCTTT.

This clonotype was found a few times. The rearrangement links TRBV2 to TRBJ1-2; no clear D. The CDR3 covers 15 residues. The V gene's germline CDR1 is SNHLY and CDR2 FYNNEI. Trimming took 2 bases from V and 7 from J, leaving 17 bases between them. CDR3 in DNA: TGTGCCAGCAGTGAAAAAAGAAGGGATCGCGGTGGCTACACCTTC. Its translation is CASSEKRRDRGGYTF.

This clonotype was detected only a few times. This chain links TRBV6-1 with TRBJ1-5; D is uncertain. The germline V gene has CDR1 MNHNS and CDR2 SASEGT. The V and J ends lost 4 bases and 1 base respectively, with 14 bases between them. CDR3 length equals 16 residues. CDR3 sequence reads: CASSGVQTQSNQPQHF. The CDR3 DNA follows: TGTGCCAGCAGTGGGGTGCAGACCCAAAGCAATCAGCCCCAGCATTTT.

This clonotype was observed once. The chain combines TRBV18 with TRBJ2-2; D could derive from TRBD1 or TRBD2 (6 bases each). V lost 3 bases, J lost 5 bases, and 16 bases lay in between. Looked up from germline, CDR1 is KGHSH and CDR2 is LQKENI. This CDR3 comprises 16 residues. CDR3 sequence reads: CASSPWGAENTGELFF. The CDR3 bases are TGTGCCAGCTCACCTTGGGGGGCCGAAAATACCGGGGAGCTGTTTTTT.

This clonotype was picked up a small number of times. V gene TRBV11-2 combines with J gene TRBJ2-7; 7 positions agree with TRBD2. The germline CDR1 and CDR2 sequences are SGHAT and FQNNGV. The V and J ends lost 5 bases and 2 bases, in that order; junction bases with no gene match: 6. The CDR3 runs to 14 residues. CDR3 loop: CASSQGLHTYEQYF. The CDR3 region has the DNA TGTGCCAGCAGCCAGGGACTACACACCTACGAGCAGTACTTC.

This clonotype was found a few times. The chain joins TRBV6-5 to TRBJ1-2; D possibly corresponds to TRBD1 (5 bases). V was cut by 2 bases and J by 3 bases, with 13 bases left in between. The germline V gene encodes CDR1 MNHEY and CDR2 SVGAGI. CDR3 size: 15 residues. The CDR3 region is CASSYESRAYYGYTF. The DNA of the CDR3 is TGTGCCAGCAGTTACGAGAGCAGGGCTTACTATGGCTACACCTTC.

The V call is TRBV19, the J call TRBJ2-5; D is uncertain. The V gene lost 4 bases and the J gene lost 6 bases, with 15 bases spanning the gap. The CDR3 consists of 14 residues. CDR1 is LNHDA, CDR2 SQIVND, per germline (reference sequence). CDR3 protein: CASSSTFYEKTQYF. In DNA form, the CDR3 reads TGTGCCAGTAGTAGTACATTTTATGAAAAGACCCAGTACTTC.

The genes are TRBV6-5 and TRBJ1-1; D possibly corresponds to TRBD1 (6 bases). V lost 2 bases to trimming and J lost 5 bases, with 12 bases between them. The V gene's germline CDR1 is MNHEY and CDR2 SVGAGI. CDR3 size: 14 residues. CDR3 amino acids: CASSYQGSGTEAFF. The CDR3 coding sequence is TGTGCCAGCAGTTACCAGGGGTCGGGGACTGAAGCTTTCTTT.

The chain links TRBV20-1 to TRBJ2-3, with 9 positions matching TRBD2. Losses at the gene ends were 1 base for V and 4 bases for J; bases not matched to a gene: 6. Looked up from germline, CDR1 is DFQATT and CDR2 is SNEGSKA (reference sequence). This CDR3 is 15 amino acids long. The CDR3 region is CSARAGTSRSDTQYF. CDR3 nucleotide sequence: TGCAGTGCTAGAGCCGGGACTAGCCGCTCAGATACGCAGTATTTT.

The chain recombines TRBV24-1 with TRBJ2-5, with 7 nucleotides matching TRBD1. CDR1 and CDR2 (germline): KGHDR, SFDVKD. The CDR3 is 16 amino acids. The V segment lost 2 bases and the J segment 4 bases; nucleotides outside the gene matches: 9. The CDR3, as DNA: TGTGCCACCAGTGATTCCGTAAGGGGGCGGGCAGAGACCCAGTACTTC. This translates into CATSDSVRGRAETQYF.

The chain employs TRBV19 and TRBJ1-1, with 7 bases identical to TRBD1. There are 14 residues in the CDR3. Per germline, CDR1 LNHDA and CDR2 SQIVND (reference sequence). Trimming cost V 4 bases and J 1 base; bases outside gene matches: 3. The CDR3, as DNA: TGTGCCAGTAGTAGGGACAGCTCGAACACTGAAGCTTTCTTT. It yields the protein CASSRDSSNTEAFF.

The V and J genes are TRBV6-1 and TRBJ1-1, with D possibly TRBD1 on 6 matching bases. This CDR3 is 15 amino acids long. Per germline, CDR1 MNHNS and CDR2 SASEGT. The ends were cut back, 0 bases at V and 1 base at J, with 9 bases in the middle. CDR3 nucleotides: TGTGCCAGCAGTGAAGCGGGGACATCGAACACTGAAGCTTTCTTT. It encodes CASSEAGTSNTEAFF.

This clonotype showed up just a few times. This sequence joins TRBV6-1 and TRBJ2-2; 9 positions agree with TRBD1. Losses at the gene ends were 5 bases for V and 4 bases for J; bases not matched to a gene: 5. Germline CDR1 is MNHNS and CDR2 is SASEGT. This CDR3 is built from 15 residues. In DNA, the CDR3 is TGTGCCAGCAGTCAAAGACAGGGGGGCACCGGGGAGCTGTTTTTT. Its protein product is CASSQRQGGTGELFF.

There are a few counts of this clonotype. The CDR3 DNA follows: TGCAGTGCTCTAAGACCCGAAGCTAACTATGGCTACACCTTC. Protein product: CSALRPEANYGYTF. The chain uses TRBV20-1 and TRBJ1-2; no reliable D call. CDR1 is DFQATT and CDR2 is SNEGSKA in the germline V gene (reference sequence). The CDR3 loop spans 14 amino acids. V was trimmed by 5 bases and J by 0 bases, leaving 13 bases between them.